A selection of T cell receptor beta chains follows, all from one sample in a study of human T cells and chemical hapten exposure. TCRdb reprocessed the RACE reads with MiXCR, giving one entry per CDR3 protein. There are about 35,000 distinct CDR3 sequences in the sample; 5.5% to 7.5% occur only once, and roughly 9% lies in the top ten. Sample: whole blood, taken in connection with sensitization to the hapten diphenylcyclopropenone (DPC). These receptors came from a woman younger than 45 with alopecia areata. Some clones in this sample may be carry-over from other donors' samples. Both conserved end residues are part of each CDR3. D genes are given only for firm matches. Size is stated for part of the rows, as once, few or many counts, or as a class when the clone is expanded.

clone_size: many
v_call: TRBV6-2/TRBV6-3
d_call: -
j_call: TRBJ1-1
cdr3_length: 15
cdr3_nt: TGTGCCAGCAGTATCCAGGGAGATATGGGGACTGAAGCTTTCTTT
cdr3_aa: CASSIQGDMGTEAFF

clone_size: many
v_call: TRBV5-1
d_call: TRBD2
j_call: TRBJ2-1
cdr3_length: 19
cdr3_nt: TGCGCCAGCAGCCAACACTTGAACTCTGCGGGGGGGCGTCTTAATGAGCAGTTCTTC
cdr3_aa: CASSQHLNSAGGRLNEQFF

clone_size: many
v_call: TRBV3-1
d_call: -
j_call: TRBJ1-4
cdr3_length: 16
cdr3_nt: TGTGCCAGCAGCCATAGTAGGGATCGGAGTAATGAAAAACTGTTTTTT
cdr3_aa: CASSHSRDRSNEKLFF

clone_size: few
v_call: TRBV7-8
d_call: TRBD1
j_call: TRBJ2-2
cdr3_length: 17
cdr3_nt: TGTGCCAGCAGCCCTACCAACAGGGGGTGGGACACCGGGGAGCTGTTTTTT
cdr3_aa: CASSPTNRGWDTGELFF

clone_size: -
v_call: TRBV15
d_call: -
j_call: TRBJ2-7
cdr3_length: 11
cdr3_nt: TGTGCCACCCGTCAGGGCGGCGAGCAGTACTTC
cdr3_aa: CATRQGGEQYF

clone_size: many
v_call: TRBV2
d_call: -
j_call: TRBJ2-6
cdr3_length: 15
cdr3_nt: TGTGCCAGCAGCACCGGCAACTCTGGGGCCAACGTCCTGACTTTC
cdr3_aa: CASSTGNSGANVLTF

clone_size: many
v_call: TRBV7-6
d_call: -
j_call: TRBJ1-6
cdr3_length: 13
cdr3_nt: TGTGCCAGCAGCTTTGACCTTAATTCACCCCTCCACTTT
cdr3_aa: CASSFDLNSPLHF

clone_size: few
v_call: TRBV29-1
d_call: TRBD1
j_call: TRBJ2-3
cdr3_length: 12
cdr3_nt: TGCAGCGTCCGCGACAGGGGAGATACGCAGTATTTT
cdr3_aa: CSVRDRGDTQYF

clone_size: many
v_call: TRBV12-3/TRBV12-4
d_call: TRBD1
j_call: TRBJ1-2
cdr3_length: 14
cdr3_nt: TGTGCCAGCACACACAGGGGGCGCGGCTATGGCTACACCTTC
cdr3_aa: CASTHRGRGYGYTF

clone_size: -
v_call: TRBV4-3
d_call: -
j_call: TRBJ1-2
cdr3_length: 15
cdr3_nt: TGCGCCAGCAGCCAAGATGGGGAGATAAACTATGGCTACACCTTC
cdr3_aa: CASSQDGEINYGYTF

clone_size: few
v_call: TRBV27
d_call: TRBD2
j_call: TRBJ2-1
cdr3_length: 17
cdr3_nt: TGTGCCAGCAGTGTACGACTAGCGGGGAGCTCCTACAATGAGCAGTTCTTC
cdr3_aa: CASSVRLAGSSYNEQFF

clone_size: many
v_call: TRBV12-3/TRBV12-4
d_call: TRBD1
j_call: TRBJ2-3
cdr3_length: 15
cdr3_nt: TGTGCCAGCACTAGGGGACAGGGGTACTCAGATACGCAGTATTTT
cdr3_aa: CASTRGQGYSDTQYF

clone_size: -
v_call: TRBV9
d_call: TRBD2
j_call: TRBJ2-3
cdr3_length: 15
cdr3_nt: TGTGCCAGCAGCACAGAGCGGGGAAGGACAGATACGCAGTATTTT
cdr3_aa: CASSTERGRTDTQYF

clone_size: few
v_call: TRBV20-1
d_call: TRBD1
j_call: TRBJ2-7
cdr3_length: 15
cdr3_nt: TGCAGTGCTAGACCCCAGACAGGGGGAACCTACGAGCAGTACTTC
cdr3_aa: CSARPQTGGTYEQYF

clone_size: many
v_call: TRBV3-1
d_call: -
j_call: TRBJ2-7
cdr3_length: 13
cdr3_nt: TGTGCCAGCAGCCGTACCAAGGCCTACGAGCAGTACTTC
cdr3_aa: CASSRTKAYEQYF

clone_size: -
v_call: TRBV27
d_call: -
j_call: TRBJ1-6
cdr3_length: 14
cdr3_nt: TGTGCCAGCACCCCCGTCAGTTGGGGTTCACCCCTCCACTTT
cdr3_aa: CASTPVSWGSPLHF

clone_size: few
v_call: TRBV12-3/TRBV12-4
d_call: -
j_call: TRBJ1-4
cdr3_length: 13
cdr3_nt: TGTGCCAGCAGTTTATACCTGAATGAAAAACTGTTTTTT
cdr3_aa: CASSLYLNEKLFF

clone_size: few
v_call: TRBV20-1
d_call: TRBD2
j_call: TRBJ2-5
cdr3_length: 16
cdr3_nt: TGCAGTGCTAGGAGGACTAGCGGCGGGCAATCCGAGACCCAGTACTTC
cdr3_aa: CSARRTSGGQSETQYF

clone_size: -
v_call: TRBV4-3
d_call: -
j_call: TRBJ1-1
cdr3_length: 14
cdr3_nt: TGCGCCAGCAGCCCCCGGGCAATGAACACTGAAGCTTTCTTT
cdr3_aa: CASSPRAMNTEAFF

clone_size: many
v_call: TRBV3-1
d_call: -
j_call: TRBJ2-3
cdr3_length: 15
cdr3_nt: TGTGCCAGCAGCCAAGTAAGGGGGGGCAGAGATACGCAGTATTTT
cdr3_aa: CASSQVRGGRDTQYF

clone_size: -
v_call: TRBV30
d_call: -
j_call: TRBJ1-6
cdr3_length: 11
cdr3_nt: TGTGCCTGGGGAGATAATTCACCCCTCCACTTT
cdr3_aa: CAWGDNSPLHF

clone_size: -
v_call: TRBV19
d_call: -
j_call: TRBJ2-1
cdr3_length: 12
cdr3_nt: TGTGCCAGTAGTATGGGGGGGCATGAGCAGTTCTTC
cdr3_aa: CASSMGGHEQFF

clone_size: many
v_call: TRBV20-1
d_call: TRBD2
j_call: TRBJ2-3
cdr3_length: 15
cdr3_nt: TGCAGTGCCGTAGGGGAGGGAACATACACAGATACGCAGTATTTT
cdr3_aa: CSAVGEGTYTDTQYF

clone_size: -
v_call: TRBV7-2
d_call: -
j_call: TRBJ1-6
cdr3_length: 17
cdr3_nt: TGTGCCAGCAGCTTATGGGGTTGGGCAGGGCGCAATTCACCCCTCCACTTT
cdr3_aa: CASSLWGWAGRNSPLHF

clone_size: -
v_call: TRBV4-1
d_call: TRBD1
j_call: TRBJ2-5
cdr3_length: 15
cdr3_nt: TGCGCCAGCAGCCAAGCACAGGGGCCCGTGGAGACCCAGTACTTC
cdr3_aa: CASSQAQGPVETQYF

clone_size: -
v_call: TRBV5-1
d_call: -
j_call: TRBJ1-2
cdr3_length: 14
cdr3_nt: TGCGCCAGCAGCCTGGACGGCAGGGAAAGGAGCTACACCTTC
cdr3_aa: CASSLDGRERSYTF

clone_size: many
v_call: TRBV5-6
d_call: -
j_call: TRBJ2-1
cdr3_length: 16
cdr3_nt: TGTGCCAGCAGCTTGGGTTGGCTAGCGAGGGGCAATGAGCAGTTCTTC
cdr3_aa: CASSLGWLARGNEQFF

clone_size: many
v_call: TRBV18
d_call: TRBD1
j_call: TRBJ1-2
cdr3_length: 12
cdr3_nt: TGTGCCAGCGCCCAGGGGGCGTATGGCTACACCTTC
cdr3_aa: CASAQGAYGYTF

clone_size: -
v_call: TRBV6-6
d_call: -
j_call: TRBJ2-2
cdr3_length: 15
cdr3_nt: TGTGCCAGCAGCTCCCGCAGGGGTGACACCGGGGAGCTGTTTTTT
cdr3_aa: CASSSRRGDTGELFF

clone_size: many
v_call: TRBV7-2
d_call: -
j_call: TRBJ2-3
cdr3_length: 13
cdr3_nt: TGTGCCAGCAGCTTTTCAAAAGGAGATACGCAGTATTTT
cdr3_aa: CASSFSKGDTQYF

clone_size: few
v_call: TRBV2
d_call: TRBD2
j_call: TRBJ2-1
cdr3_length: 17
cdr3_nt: TGTGCCAGCGGGCGTGCTAGCGGGGTTTTAGGGTCGGGTGAGCAGTTCTTC
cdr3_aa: CASGRASGVLGSGEQFF

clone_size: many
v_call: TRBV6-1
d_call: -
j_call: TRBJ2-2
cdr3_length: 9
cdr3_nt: TGTGCCAGCAACCGGGAGCTGTTTTTT
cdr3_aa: CASNRELFF

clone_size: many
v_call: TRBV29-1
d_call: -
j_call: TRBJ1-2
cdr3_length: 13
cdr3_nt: TGCAGCGTTTGGTCGCCCCGCGGGTATGGCTACACCTTC
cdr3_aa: CSVWSPRGYGYTF

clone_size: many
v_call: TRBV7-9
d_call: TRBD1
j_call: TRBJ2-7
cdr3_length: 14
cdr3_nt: TGTGCCAGCAGCCTCGGACAGGGGGAAGGGGAGCAGTACTTC
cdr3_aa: CASSLGQGEGEQYF

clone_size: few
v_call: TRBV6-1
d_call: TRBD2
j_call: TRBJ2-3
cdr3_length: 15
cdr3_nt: TGTGCCAGCAGTGTTCAGCGGGGGGCCACAGATACGCAGTATTTT
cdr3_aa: CASSVQRGATDTQYF

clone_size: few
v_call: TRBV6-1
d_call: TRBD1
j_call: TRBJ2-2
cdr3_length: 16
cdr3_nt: TGTGCCAGCCTCCATACAGGGGGCAGGTACACCGGGGAGCTGTTTTTT
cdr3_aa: CASLHTGGRYTGELFF

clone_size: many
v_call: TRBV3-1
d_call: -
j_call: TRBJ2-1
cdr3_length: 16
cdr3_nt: TGTGCCAGCAGCCAAGGATCCGCGGTGGGGACGAATGAGCAGTTCTTC
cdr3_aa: CASSQGSAVGTNEQFF

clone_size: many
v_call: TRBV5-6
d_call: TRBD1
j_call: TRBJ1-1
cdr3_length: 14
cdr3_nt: TGTGCCAGCAGCTTGAAGAGACAGGGTGCTGAAGCTTTCTTT
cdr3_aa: CASSLKRQGAEAFF

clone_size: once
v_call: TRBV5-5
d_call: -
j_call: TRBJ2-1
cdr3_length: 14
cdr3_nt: TGTGCCAGCAGCTTGAGTGCCAGGGACAATGAGCAGTTCTTC
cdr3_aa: CASSLSARDNEQFF

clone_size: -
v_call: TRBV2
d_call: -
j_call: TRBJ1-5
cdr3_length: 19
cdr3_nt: TGTGCCAGCACCGGGGGTCTGGGGGAAGCTACATATAGCAATCAGCCCCAGCATTTT
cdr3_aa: CASTGGLGEATYSNQPQHF

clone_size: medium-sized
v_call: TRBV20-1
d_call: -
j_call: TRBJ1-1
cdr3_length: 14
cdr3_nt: TGCAGTGCTAGAGATCCCAGTTTGAACACTGAAGCTTTCTTT
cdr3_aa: CSARDPSLNTEAFF

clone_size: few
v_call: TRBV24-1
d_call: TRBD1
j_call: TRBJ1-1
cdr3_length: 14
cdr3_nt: TGTGCCACCAGTGATTCCACAGGGGTTACTGAAGCTTTCTTT
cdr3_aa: CATSDSTGVTEAFF

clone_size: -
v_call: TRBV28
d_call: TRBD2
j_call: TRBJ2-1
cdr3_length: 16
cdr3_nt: TGTGCCAGCAGGGGGGGGGACCCCTCTCGCTACAATGAGCAGTTCTTC
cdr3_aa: CASRGGDPSRYNEQFF

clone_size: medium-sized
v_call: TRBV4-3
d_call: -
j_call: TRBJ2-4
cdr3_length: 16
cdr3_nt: TGCGCCAGCAGCCAAGATCAAGAGGGAGCCAAAAACATTCAGTACTTC
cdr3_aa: CASSQDQEGAKNIQYF

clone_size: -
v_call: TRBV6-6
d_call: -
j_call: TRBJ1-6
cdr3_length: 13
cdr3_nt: TGTGCCAGCGCCCTTACGGGATTCCGGCCCCTCCACTTT
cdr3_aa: CASALTGFRPLHF

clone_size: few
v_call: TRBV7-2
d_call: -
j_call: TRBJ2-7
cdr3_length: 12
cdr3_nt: TGTGCCAGCAGCTCCGGTCTCTACGAGCAGTACTTC
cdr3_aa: CASSSGLYEQYF

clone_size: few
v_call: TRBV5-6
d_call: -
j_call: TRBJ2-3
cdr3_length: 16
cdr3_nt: TGTGCCAGCAGCTTGTCGGGGCAGTACAACACAGATACGCAGTATTTT
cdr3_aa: CASSLSGQYNTDTQYF

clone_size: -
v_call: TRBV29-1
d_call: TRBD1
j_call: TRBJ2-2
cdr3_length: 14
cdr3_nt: TGCAGCGTTGCAGGGGGCGCGAACACCGGGGAGCTGTTTTTT
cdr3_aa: CSVAGGANTGELFF

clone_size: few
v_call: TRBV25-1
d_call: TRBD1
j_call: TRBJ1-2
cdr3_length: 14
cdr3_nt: TGTGCCAGCAGGCCCAGCGGACAGGATTATGGCTACACCTTC
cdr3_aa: CASRPSGQDYGYTF

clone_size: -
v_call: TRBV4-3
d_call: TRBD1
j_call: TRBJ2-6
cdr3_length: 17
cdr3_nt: TGCGCCAGCAGCCAGGGGACAGGGCCCTCTGGGGCCAACGTCCTGACTTTC
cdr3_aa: CASSQGTGPSGANVLTF

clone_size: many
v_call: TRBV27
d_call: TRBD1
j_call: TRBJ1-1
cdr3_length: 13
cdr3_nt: TGTGCCAGCAGCAACAGGGGGCCCACTGAAGCTTTCTTT
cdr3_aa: CASSNRGPTEAFF

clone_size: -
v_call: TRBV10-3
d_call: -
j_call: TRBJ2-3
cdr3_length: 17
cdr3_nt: TGTGCCACCAAGAGCACGACTAGAGGGGGGGCTTCAGATACGCAGTATTTT
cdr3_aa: CATKSTTRGGASDTQYF

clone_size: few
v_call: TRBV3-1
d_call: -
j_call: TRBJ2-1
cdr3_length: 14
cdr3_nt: TGTGCCAGCAGCCAACTTTCTATACACAATGAGCAGTTCTTC
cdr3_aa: CASSQLSIHNEQFF

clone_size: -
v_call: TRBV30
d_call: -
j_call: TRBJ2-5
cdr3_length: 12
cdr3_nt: TGTGCCTGGAGTGTTACAGAAGAGACCCAGTACTTC
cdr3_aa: CAWSVTEETQYF

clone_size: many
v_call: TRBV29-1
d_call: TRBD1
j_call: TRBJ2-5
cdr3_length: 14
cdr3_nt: TGCAGCGTTCGACAGGGGGGCCTCCAAGAGACCCAGTACTTC
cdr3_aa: CSVRQGGLQETQYF

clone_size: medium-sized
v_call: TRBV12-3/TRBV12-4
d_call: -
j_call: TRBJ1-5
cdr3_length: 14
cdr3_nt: TGTGCCAGCAGTTTAGAGGGACGGTTACAGCCCCAGCATTTT
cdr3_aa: CASSLEGRLQPQHF

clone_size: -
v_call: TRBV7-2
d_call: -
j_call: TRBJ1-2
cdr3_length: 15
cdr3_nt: TGTGCCAGCAGCTTAGCGACCGTGATTTCGCATGGCTACACCTTC
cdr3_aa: CASSLATVISHGYTF

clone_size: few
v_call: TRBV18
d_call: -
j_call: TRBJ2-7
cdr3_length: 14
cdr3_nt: TGTGCCAGCTCACCACGTGCAGATCCCTACGAGCAGTACTTC
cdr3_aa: CASSPRADPYEQYF

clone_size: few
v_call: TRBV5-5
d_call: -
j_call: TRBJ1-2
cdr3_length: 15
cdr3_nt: TGTGCCAGCAGCGGTGGGGGGAACAATAACTATGGCTACACCTTC
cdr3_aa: CASSGGGNNNYGYTF